The 18 T cell receptor beta chains below come from one sample, sequenced in a study of T cell repertoires in cytomegalovirus infection. These receptors' antigens are unknown. Using its own MiXCR run on the reads, TCRdb lists one record per CDR3 protein. The sample has about 340,000 distinct CDR3 sequences, 25% to 35% seen once. This specimen was cultured PBMCs, taken from culture after CMV antigen stimulation. The source is a human donor in good health (CMV status not recorded). Some clones in this sample may be carry-over from other donors' samples.

Written as DNA, the CDR3 is TGCGCCAGCAGCTTGGCGGGCGGGGGCACCTATGGCTACACCTTC. This translates into CASSLAGGGTYGYTF. The V call is TRBV5-1, the J call TRBJ1-2; D possibly corresponds to TRBD1 (6 bases). The germline CDR1 and CDR2 sequences are SGHRS and YFSETQ. V gave up 0 bases and J gave up 4 bases, with 13 bases separating them. The CDR3 has 15 amino acids.

V gene TRBV20-1 combines with J gene TRBJ2-5, with 10 bases aligning to TRBD1. Germline CDR1 and CDR2: DFQATT and SNEGSKA (reference sequence). The CDR3 spans 15 residues. Trimming removed 1 base from V and 0 bases from J; junction bases left unmatched: 2. The CDR3 bases are TGCAGTGCTAGAGGGACAGGGGGAAACCAAGAGACCCAGTACTTC. Amino acids: CSARGTGGNQETQYF.

This clonotype appeared a few times. At one end, the junction sequence differs from germline, possibly due to a read error. V gene TRBV12-3 or TRBV12-4 combines with J gene TRBJ2-7; 8 bases are a match to TRBD2. The CDR3 runs 15 residues. As DNA, the CDR3 is TGTGCCAGCAGTTTTGGGAGCGGGAGCTCCGACGAGCAGTACTTC. This translates into CASSFGSGSSDEQYF.

V usage is TRBV19 and J usage is TRBJ1-2; 8 nucleotides agree with TRBD1. V shed 6 bases, J shed 7 bases, and the junction held 4 bases outside the gene matches. This CDR3 has 12 amino acids. CDR1 LNHDA and CDR2 SQIVND come from the germline V gene (reference sequence). Here the CDR3 reads CASSAGGGGYTF. The CDR3 nucleotides read TGTGCCAGTAGCGCAGGGGGCGGTGGCTACACCTTC.

The chain recombines TRBV5-1 with TRBJ2-1; 9 bases are a match to TRBD2. V shed 1 base, J shed 7 bases, and the junction held 9 bases outside the gene matches. Per germline, CDR1 SGHRS and CDR2 YFSETQ. CDR3 length: 16 residues. CDR3 DNA sequence: TGCGCCAGCAGCTTGTCCGGACTAGCGTACGGAAATGAGCAGTTCTTC. Translated, it gives CASSLSGLAYGNEQFF. The full variable domain, in which reference TRBV5-1 and TRBJ2-1 provide the parts outside the CDR3, is KAGVTQTPRYLIKTRGQQVTLSCSPISGHRSVSWYQQTPGQGLQFLFEYFSETQRNKGNFPGRFSGRQFSNSRSEMNVSTLELGDSALYLCASSLSGLAYGNEQFFGPGTRLTVL.

This clonotype was counted only a few times. J is TRBJ1-3 and V is TRBV14; D gene uncertain. Trimming removed 2 bases at V and 0 bases at J, with 11 bases between. The CDR3 spans 16 residues. CDR1 SGHDN and CDR2 FVKESK come from the germline V gene. Here the CDR3 reads CASSQRSVSSGNTIYF. The CDR3, as DNA: TGTGCCAGCAGCCAAAGGAGCGTCAGCTCTGGAAACACCATATATTTT.

CDR3: CASSFTDYNEQFF. Written as DNA, the CDR3 is TGTGCCAGCAGCTTCACAGACTACAATGAGCAGTTCTTC. The rearrangement joins TRBV11-1 to TRBJ2-1; D gene ambiguous. V was shortened by 3 bases and J by 3 bases, with 6 bases between the two germline ends. The CDR3 spans 13 residues. Germline CDR1 reads SGHAT; CDR2 reads FQDESV (reference sequence).

In this sample, this clonotype turned up a few times. V and J are TRBV19 and TRBJ2-1; no reliable D call. This CDR3 is 13 amino acids long. From germline, CDR1 is LNHDA and CDR2 SQIVND (reference sequence). V was cut by 1 base and J by 3 bases, with 4 bases left in between. The CDR3 protein is CASSIGLYNEQFF. As DNA, the CDR3 is TGTGCCAGTAGTATAGGACTCTACAATGAGCAGTTCTTC.

This clonotype has a count of ten or more. The chain links TRBV7-8 to TRBJ2-6; D not resolved. From germline, CDR1 is SGHVS and CDR2 FQNEAQ. The CDR3 has 18 amino acids. V was clipped by 3 bases and J by 0 bases, with 15 bases between them. The CDR3 DNA is TGTGCCAGCAGCTTGAGGCCTGGCCGGAGCTCTGGGGCCAACGTCCTGACTTTC. Amino acid sequence: CASSLRPGRSSGANVLTF.

This rearrangement joins TRBV7-3 to TRBJ2-2; no firm D call. This CDR3 comprises 13 residues. Germline CDR1 and CDR2: SGHTA and FQGTGA. The V end lost 1 base, the J end lost 5 bases, and 5 bases lay between the germline ends. The CDR3 region has the DNA TGTGCCAGCAGCTTAATTACAACCGGGGAGCTGTTTTTT. Protein: CASSLITTGELFF. The full variable domain, rest sourced from reference TRBV7-3 and TRBJ2-2, is GAGVSQTPSNKVTEKGKYVELRCDPISGHTALYWYRQSLGQGPEFLIYFQGTGAADDSGLPNDRFFAVRPEGSVSTLKIQRTERGDSAVYLCASSLITTGELFFGEGSRLTVL.

Many counts were recorded for this clonotype. The V call is TRBV7-2, the J call TRBJ2-2, with 7 bases identical to TRBD2. V lost 5 bases, J lost 1 base, and 7 bases stayed unmatched. Germline CDR1 is SGHTA and CDR2 is FQGNSA. The CDR3 contains 16 residues. The CDR3 loop is CASSRQASGNTGELFF. The CDR3 DNA sequence: TGTGCCAGCAGCCGCCAAGCTAGCGGGAACACCGGGGAGCTGTTTTTT.

This sequence joins TRBV28 and TRBJ2-1; perhaps TRBD2 as D (5 bases). Germline lookup yields CDR1 MDHEN and CDR2 SYDVKM. V shed 4 bases and J shed 0 bases, with 16 bases lying between them. This CDR3 contains 17 residues. In nucleotides, the CDR3 is TGTGCCAGCAGTTCCCGAGTGAGCGGCAGCTCCTACAATGAGCAGTTCTTC. This encodes CASSSRVSGSSYNEQFF.

The genes are TRBV20-1 and TRBJ2-7; no reliable D call. Deletions cut 0 bases from V and 1 base from J, with 10 bases between. From germline, CDR1 is DFQATT and CDR2 SNEGSKA (reference sequence). The CDR3 has 14 amino acids. The CDR3 DNA reads TGCAGTGCTAGAGATCTTCGGAGATCCTACGAGCAGTACTTC. As protein: CSARDLRRSYEQYF.

In its sample, this clonotype was seen a few times. This sequence joins TRBV6-4 and TRBJ1-2, with 8 bases identical to TRBD1. J was trimmed by 4 bases and V by 3 bases; bases with no gene match: 13. Germline loops: CDR1 MRHNA, CDR2 SNTAGT. The CDR3 extends over 17 amino acids. CDR3 residues: CASSEPGQGFSGYGYTF. The CDR3, as DNA: TGTGCCAGCAGTGAACCAGGACAGGGATTCTCCGGCTATGGCTACACCTTC.

This clonotype was seen a single time. The chain has TRBV6-1 and TRBJ1-1, with 7 positions matching TRBD1. The germline V gene encodes CDR1 MNHNS and CDR2 SASEGT. Trimming took 6 bases from V and 0 from J; bases not matched to a gene: 7. The CDR3 covers 15 residues. The CDR3 DNA is TGTGCCAGCAGCAGGGGGATGCTGATGAACACTGAAGCTTTCTTT. This encodes CASSRGMLMNTEAFF.

V and J are TRBV23-1 and TRBJ2-7; D is unclear. TRBV23-1 is annotated as an ORF whose role is uncertain. This CDR3 comprises 15 residues. V was trimmed by 4 bases and J by 6 bases, leaving 19 bases between them. In DNA form, the CDR3 reads TGCGCCAGCAGTCGACCACCCTTGCTCCCCGGCGAGCAGTACTTC. Encoded protein: CASSRPPLLPGEQYF.

In its sample, this clonotype was seen a few times. The rearrangement uses TRBV5-5 and TRBJ2-7; D ambiguous. Deletions cut 6 bases from V and 2 bases from J, with 12 bases between. CDR1 SGHKS and CDR2 YYEKEE come from the germline V gene (reference sequence). The CDR3 runs to 13 residues. The CDR3 loop reads CASNTAGTYEQYF. In DNA form, the CDR3 reads TGTGCCAGCAACACGGCCGGAACCTACGAGCAGTACTTC.

This clonotype was counted between two and nine times. Relative to the germline gene, one junction end is altered; a read error may explain this. The chain uses TRBV5-3 and TRBJ2-3; TRBD1 or TRBD2 may be the D gene (5 bases each). TRBV5-3 is an ORF, and what it does is uncertain. The CDR3 covers 14 residues. DNA for the CDR3: TGTGCCAGCAGCTCAAGGGGAGACGCAGATACGCAGTATTTT. This gives the protein CASSSRGDADTQYF.